This T cell receptor (beta chain) is drawn from a study of T cell responses to AZD1222 COVID-19 vaccine. Study findings and constraints: Of the AZD1222 recipients, only 5 to 7 were seropositive at baseline. Samples come after the peak T cell response, not at day 14. Donors in the cohort were predominantly white British and more often female, and clonal diversity was possibly underestimated. Targeting of unmutated variant regions was reportedly seen in nearly half of spike-specific TCRs.

Clones were read by immunoSEQ multiplex PCR, and TCRdb kept only the in-frame ones, dropping some. In the table there are around 78,000 clones, 90% of which are singletons. In the case of this clone: Its matching antigen is unknown.

V shed 6 bases and J shed 5 bases, with 22 bases lying between them. CDR3 size: 16 residues. Germline V CDR1 and CDR2: MNHNS, SASEGT. The material sequenced was peripheral blood, taken 28 days after the second AZD1222 dose. This sequence originates from an adult who received the AZD1222 COVID-19 vaccine. The chain carries TRBV6-1 and TRBJ1-1; D remains ambiguous. CDR3 DNA sequence: TGTGCCAGCAGAGAACAGTATCGCCTTAAGAAGACTGAAGCTTTCTTT. Its translation is CASREQYRLKKTEAFF.